This entry lists 24 T cell receptor beta chains sequenced from one sample in a study of STAT5B mutations in CD4+ large granular lymphocyte leukemia. Data came from immunoSEQ multiplex PCR; TCRdb stores just in-frame clones and leaves some out. Seen here are 25,000 to 35,000 clones, 65% to 80% observed once, and the top ten hold approximately 6.2%. The sample was CD4+ T cells from blood buffy coats. The receptors were gathered from a human donor in good health.

The genes are TRBV18 and TRBJ2-5, with 12 bases that match TRBD2. Germline V CDR1 and CDR2: KGHSH, LQKENI. The CDR3 length is 16 residues. V dropped 0 bases and J dropped 6; count of bases not matched to a gene: 5. CDR3 amino acids: CASSPPVTSGGQTQYF. CDR3 coding DNA: TGTGCCAGCTCACCACCGGTGACTAGCGGGGGCCAGACCCAGTACTTC.

This clone was detected only a few times. This chain connects TRBV4-2 to TRBJ1-4; no clear D. Per germline, CDR1 LGHNA and CDR2 YNFKEQ. V shed 0 bases and J shed 3 bases, with 8 bases lying between them. The CDR3 loop spans 15 amino acids. CDR3 amino acids: CASSQEHRANEKLFF. In nucleotides, the CDR3 is TGTGCCAGCAGCCAAGAACACAGAGCTAATGAAAAACTGTTTTTT.

The rearrangement links TRBV2 to TRBJ2-1; D might be TRBD1 (5 bases). The CDR3 extends over 14 amino acids. Between the trimmed V and J ends, which lost 0 bases and 10 bases, there was a span of 13 bases. Germline loops: CDR1 SNHLY, CDR2 FYNNEI. The CDR3 sequence is CASSEALQGKEQFF. CDR3 coding DNA: TGTGCCAGCAGTGAAGCGCTTCAGGGCAAAGAGCAGTTCTTC.

The chain carries TRBV13 and TRBJ1-4, with D perhaps matching TRBD1 (5 bases). Germline CDR1 is PRHDT and CDR2 is FYEKMQ (reference sequence). Trimming took 2 bases from V and 3 from J, leaving 10 bases between them. The CDR3 covers 15 residues. In DNA form, the CDR3 reads TGTGCCAGCAGCTTACGGGCCAGGGCTAATGAAAAACTGTTTTTT. This encodes CASSLRARANEKLFF.

This chain links TRBV29-1 with TRBJ2-5; D is perhaps TRBD1 (7 bases). V was clipped by 3 bases and J by 5 bases, with 13 bases between them. This CDR3 has 13 amino acids. Germline V lookup: CDR1 SQVTM, CDR2 ANQGSEA. CDR3 nucleotide sequence: TGCAGCGTTGACAGGGGGGATGGGGAGACCCAGTACTTC. This encodes CSVDRGDGETQYF.

V and J are TRBV13 and TRBJ1-5, with D uncertain. V was cut by 5 bases and J by 0 bases, with 14 bases left in between. Germline CDR1 and CDR2: PRHDT and FYEKMQ (reference sequence). This CDR3 region has 16 residues. The CDR3 DNA sequence: TGTGCCAGCAGCCGCCGCGGGAGGGCTAGCAATCAGCCCCAGCATTTT. Translating it yields CASSRRGRASNQPQHF. The full variable domain, with the rest looked up from reference TRBV13 and TRBJ1-5, is AAGVIQSPRHLIKEKRETATLKCYPIPRHDTVYWYQQGPGQDPQFLISFYEKMQSDKGSIPDRFSAQQFSDYHSELNMSSLELGDSALYFCASSRRGRASNQPQHFGDGTRLSIL.

CDR3 sequence (DNA): TGTGCCAGCGGGGGGCCGGGACAGAATGAAAAACTGTTTTTT. This codes for CASGGPGQNEKLFF. V is TRBV6-6 and J is TRBJ1-4; TRBD1 matches 7 bases. This CDR3 region has 14 residues. CDR1 is MNHNY and CDR2 is SVGAGI in the germline V gene (reference sequence). The ends lost 8 bases at V and 5 bases at J; junction bases unmatched: 8.

The chain couples TRBV7-2 to TRBJ2-3; TRBD1 aligns across 7 bases. V shed 2 bases and J 4 bases; nucleotides not matched to a gene: 3. The germline V gene encodes CDR1 SGHTA and CDR2 FQGNSA. This CDR3 contains 14 residues. The CDR3 is CASSLMQGADTQYF. In DNA form, the CDR3 reads TGTGCCAGCAGCTTAATGCAGGGGGCAGATACGCAGTATTTT.

V and J are TRBV6-1 and TRBJ1-5, with D possibly TRBD1 on 5 matching bases. The CDR3 has 13 amino acids. V dropped 6 bases and J dropped 2 bases, with 8 bases sitting between them. CDR1 and CDR2 (germline): MNHNS, SASEGT. The CDR3 sequence: CASRIRGNQPQHF. The CDR3 DNA reads TGTGCCAGCAGGATCAGGGGCAATCAGCCCCAGCATTTT.

CDR3 loop: CASSEIAGGHYEQYF. The CDR3 DNA follows: TGTGCCAGCAGTGAGATAGCGGGGGGGCACTACGAGCAGTACTTC. The chain employs TRBV27 and TRBJ2-7; 11 bases fit TRBD2. Germline CDR1 is MNHEY and CDR2 is SMNVEV (reference sequence). The CDR3 consists of 15 residues. With 5 bases clipped from V and 3 bases from J, the junction kept 6 bases outside the gene matches.

This chain joins TRBV19 and TRBJ1-6; the match to TRBD1 covers 9 bases. CDR1 is LNHDA and CDR2 is SQIVND in the germline V gene (reference sequence). This CDR3 spans 16 amino acids. Trimming cost V 3 bases and J 10 bases; bases outside gene matches: 10. Here the CDR3 reads CASSIAGQGLTSPLHF. The CDR3 nucleotides are TGTGCCAGTAGTATCGCTGGACAGGGGCTTACGTCACCCCTCCACTTT.

The chain joins TRBV5-1 to TRBJ2-3, with 8 bases that match TRBD2. The trim removed 3 bases at V and 1 base at J, leaving 4 bases unmatched. Germline V CDR1 and CDR2: SGHRS, YFSETQ. The CDR3 runs 15 residues. CDR3 sequence (DNA): TGCGCCAGCAGCTACAGGCGGGGGGGCACAGATACGCAGTATTTT. This encodes CASSYRRGGTDTQYF.

The chain carries TRBV25-1 and TRBJ2-3; 7 bases match TRBD1. CDR3 size: 16 residues. Per germline, CDR1 MGHDK and CDR2 SYGVNS. V was pared by 3 bases and J by 3 bases, with 9 bases of the junction left unmatched. For the CDR3, the DNA is TGTGCCAGCAGTGATGGGCCAGGGGGAAGGACAGATACGCAGTATTTT. It encodes CASSDGPGGRTDTQYF.

By share, this clone ranks as medium-sized (0.01 to 0.1%). The chain joins TRBV2 to TRBJ1-3; a possible D gene is TRBD1 (5 bases). V lost 6 bases, J lost 0 bases, and 12 bases lay in between. CDR1 SNHLY and CDR2 FYNNEI come from the germline V gene. The CDR3 is made up of 15 amino acids. CDR3 in DNA: TGTGCCAGCAGGGGACTCTTGAGCTCTGGAAACACCATATATTTT. Its protein is CASRGLLSSGNTIYF.

The genes are TRBV18 and TRBJ1-2; D might be TRBD1 (5 bases). This CDR3 is built from 17 residues. Germline assignment: CDR1 KGHSH and CDR2 LQKENI. V was pared by 1 base and J by 2 bases, with 17 bases between. The CDR3 sequence: CASSPQSPGGGNYGYTF. The CDR3 DNA reads as TGTGCCAGCTCACCACAGTCGCCTGGGGGGGGGAACTATGGCTACACCTTC.

This chain connects TRBV7-2 to TRBJ1-3; unclear D gene. Trimming left V 2 bases short and J 0 bases short, with 14 bases between. CDR1 and CDR2 (germline): SGHTA, FQGNSA. CDR3 length: 17 residues. The CDR3 nucleotides read TGTGCCAGCAGCTTAACCAGTGGAACAATCTCTGGAAACACCATATATTTT. It encodes CASSLTSGTISGNTIYF.

This sequence joins TRBV6-5 and TRBJ2-7; D might be TRBD2 (6 bases). V lost 3 bases to trimming and J lost 2 bases, with 11 bases between them. CDR3 length: 14 residues. The germline V gene has CDR1 MNHEY and CDR2 SVGAGI. CDR3 in amino acids: CASSYGRGTYEQYF. DNA for the CDR3: TGTGCCAGCAGTTATGGGCGGGGTACCTACGAGCAGTACTTC.

The J gene is TRBJ2-4, the V gene TRBV4-2; 8 positions agree with TRBD2. Germline V gives CDR1 LGHNA, CDR2 YNFKEQ. The CDR3 loop spans 16 amino acids. V shed 1 base, J shed 8 bases, and the junction held 10 bases outside the gene matches. The CDR3 spells CASSQGWQVGGDIQYF. The CDR3 DNA reads TGTGCCAGCAGCCAAGGTTGGCAAGTCGGGGGGGACATTCAGTACTTC.

The chain has TRBV27 and TRBJ2-1, with D possibly TRBD1 on 6 matching bases. In germline, CDR1 is MNHEY, CDR2 SMNVEV (reference sequence). Deletions cut 5 bases from V and 0 bases from J, with 17 bases between. This CDR3 has 17 residues. The chain's CDR3 is CASSARQVPSSYNEQFF. Written as DNA, the CDR3 is TGTGCCAGCAGTGCCCGACAGGTCCCGAGCTCCTACAATGAGCAGTTCTTC.

The chain employs TRBV12-2 and TRBJ2-3; the DNA was not compared with TRBD2, the D call given in the table. TRBV12-2 is shown as a pseudogene. This CDR3 contains 16 residues. CDR3 in amino acids: CASRLPGTSGVDTQYF. DNA for the CDR3: TGTGCAAGTCGCTTACCGGGGACTAGCGGGGTAGATACGCAGTATTTT.

The J gene is TRBJ1-1, the V gene TRBV19, with D tentatively TRBD1 (5 bases). The CDR3 covers 13 residues. Deletions cut 8 bases from V and 2 bases from J, with 12 bases between. Germline V gene lookup returns CDR1 LNHDA and CDR2 SQIVND (reference sequence). CDR3 loop: CASRGDLNTEAFF. As DNA, the CDR3 is TGTGCCAGTCGCGGGGACCTAAACACTGAAGCTTTCTTT. Drawing the rest from reference TRBV19 and TRBJ1-1, the complete variable domain is DGGITQSPKYLFRKEGQNVTLSCEQNLNHDAMYWYRQDPGQGLRLIYYSQIVNDFQKGDIAEGYSVSREKKESFPLTVTSAQKNPTAFYLCASRGDLNTEAFFGQGTRLTVV.

The V call is TRBV7-2, the J call TRBJ1-5; TRBD1 is a possible D gene (5 bases). Germline CDR1 is SGHTA and CDR2 is FQGNSA. The CDR3 runs to 15 residues. V lost 5 bases, J lost 1 base, and 12 bases lay in between. The CDR3 DNA follows: TGTGCCAGCAGCCCACTCGGGGGGAGCAATCAGCCCCAGCATTTT. Translating it yields CASSPLGGSNQPQHF.

The chain is built from TRBV6-9 and TRBJ2-2; 8 nucleotides agree with TRBD1. The J segment lost 2 bases and the V segment lost 11 bases, leaving 7 bases of the junction unmatched. The CDR3 is 14 amino acids. From germline, CDR1 is MNHGY and CDR2 SVAAGI. The CDR3 sequence: CADSGTGNTGELFF. The CDR3 DNA reads as TGTGCCGACTCCGGGACAGGCAACACCGGGGAGCTGTTTTTT.

This clone was counted a few times. The CDR3 sequence: CASSQGLTSGHEQYF. CDR3 DNA sequence: TGTGCCAGCAGCCAAGGTCTTACCTCCGGACACGAGCAGTACTTC. The rearrangement links TRBV14 to TRBJ2-7; D call uncertain. CDR1 and CDR2 from the germline V gene are SGHDN and FVKESK. The CDR3 contains 15 residues. The V end lost 1 base, the J end lost 5 bases, and 15 bases lay between the germline ends.